The 21 T cell receptor beta chains reported below all come from one sample, sequenced in a study of shared clonotypes between healthy human individuals. This table comes from immunoSEQ multiplex PCR, and its TCRdb copy is limited to in-frame clones, with some not included. The sample has 450,000 or so clones, approximately 71% seen once. The sample consisted of PBMCs. Receptors originate from a woman aged 35 to 49 in good health. Some clones in this sample may be carry-over from other donors' samples.

The V call is TRBV18, the J call TRBJ2-7; TRBD1 might be the D (5 bases). Germline loops: CDR1 KGHSH, CDR2 LQKENI. The CDR3 is 14 residues long. V was clipped by 2 bases and J by 6 bases, with 14 bases between them. The CDR3 bases are TGTGCCAGCTCACCATTGGACACGGGTATCGAGCAGTACTTC. Translated, it gives CASSPLDTGIEQYF.

This clone was seen once. The chain has TRBV2 and TRBJ2-1, with 9 bases fitting TRBD1. The CDR3 is 14 amino acids. Germline lookup yields CDR1 SNHLY and CDR2 FYNNEI. The V segment lost 4 bases and the J segment 6 bases; nucleotides outside the gene matches: 4. In DNA form, the CDR3 reads TGTGCCAGCAGTGGGGACAGGGCTCCCAATGAGCAGTTCTTC. Translated: CASSGDRAPNEQFF.

This chain joins TRBV7-9 and TRBJ1-4; a weak D match, TRBD1 (6 bases). The CDR3 loop spans 16 amino acids. Germline CDR1 and CDR2: SEHNR and FQNEAQ (reference sequence). V lost 6 bases, J lost 0 bases, and 14 bases lay in between. Written as DNA, the CDR3 is TGTGCCAGCAGGGCGGGGTACAGGGCAACTAATGAAAAACTGTTTTTT. Protein: CASRAGYRATNEKLFF.

This chain links TRBV28 with TRBJ2-1; 7 bases fit TRBD2. The CDR3 runs 13 residues. Germline V gives CDR1 MDHEN, CDR2 SYDVKM. With V trimmed by 4 bases and J by 15 bases, 12 bases remained unmatched. The CDR3 DNA sequence: TGTGCCAGCAGTTACGTCGGGCAGCGGGACCCGTTCTTC. It is translated as CASSYVGQRDPFF.

The gene calls are TRBV5-4 and TRBJ2-1; D unclear. The CDR3 is 15 amino acids. Germline V gives CDR1 SGHNT, CDR2 YYREEE (reference sequence). V gave up 0 bases and J gave up 6 bases, with 13 bases separating them. The DNA for the CDR3 is TGTGCCAGCAGCTTGGGAGTCTGGCTCCGCAATGAGCAGTTCTTC. Its translation: CASSLGVWLRNEQFF. Full variable domain (remainder filled in from reference TRBV5-4 and TRBJ2-1): ETGVTQSPTHLIKTRGQQVTLRCSSQSGHNTVSWYQQALGQGPQFIFQYYREEENGRGNFPPRFSGLQFPNYSSELNVNALELDDSALYLCASSLGVWLRNEQFFGPGTRLTVL.

As DNA, the CDR3 is TGTGCCAGCAGTGATCGGGCAGGGACAAACACTGAAGCTTTCTTT. Its protein product is CASSDRAGTNTEAFF. V gene TRBV6-4 combines with J gene TRBJ1-1, with D perhaps matching TRBD1 (6 bases). The CDR3 contains 15 residues. Germline V lookup: CDR1 MRHNA, CDR2 SNTAGT. The germline V and J ends were trimmed by 3 bases and 2 bases, with 13 bases remaining between them.

As for this clone: A read error is the likely source, as a far larger clone sits one nucleotide away. This sample also contains other DNA sequences that code for the same CDR3. The chain couples TRBV9 to TRBJ1-1; D is unresolved. The V and J ends lost 1 base and 1 base respectively, with 5 bases between them. The CDR3 has 13 residues. Germline V lookup: CDR1 SGDLS, CDR2 YYNGEE. CDR3 in DNA: TGTGCCAGCAGCGTATCCAGGAACACTGAAGCTTTCTTT. It specifies CASSVSRNTEAFF.

This clone was observed once. A far larger clone differs by one base, so this is likely a read error. Other nucleotide sequences in the sample specify the same CDR3. The chain employs TRBV30 and TRBJ2-5; no clear D gene. The CDR3 contains 13 residues. V was trimmed by 2 bases and J by 9 bases, leaving 16 bases between them. Germline values: CDR1 GTSNPN, CDR2 SVGIG (reference sequence). The CDR3 DNA is TGTGCCTGGAGTCCCGCGGCCTCCGTGGCCCAGTACTTC. Translation gives CAWSPAASVAQYF.

V and J are TRBV7-3 and TRBJ2-3; D possibly corresponds to TRBD2 (7 bases). V was pared by 2 bases and J by 8 bases, with 17 bases between. The CDR3 sequence is 15 residues long. Germline V CDR1 and CDR2: SGHTA, FQGTGA. CDR3 loop: CASSLGGGSGVTQYF. In nucleotides, the CDR3 is TGTGCCAGCAGCTTAGGGGGCGGGAGTGGCGTTACGCAGTATTTT.

This clone came up a few times. This sequence joins TRBV30 and TRBJ1-2, with D maybe TRBD1 (6 bases). The CDR3 is 13 residues long. V gave up 0 bases and J gave up 7 bases, with 12 bases separating them. Germline V gives CDR1 GTSNPN, CDR2 SVGIG (reference sequence). The DNA for the CDR3 is TGTGCCTGGAGTGTAGTTGGGGGCCTTGGCTACACCTTC. Its protein product is CAWSVVGGLGYTF.

Concerning this clone: With a far larger clone one base away, a read error is the likely cause. The same CDR3 is also encoded by other DNA sequences in this sample. The V and J genes are TRBV7-3 and TRBJ1-1, with D perhaps matching TRBD1 (6 bases). V was trimmed by 9 bases and J by 8 bases, leaving 19 bases between them. The CDR3 totals 13 residues. CDR1 is SGHTA and CDR2 is FQGTGA in the germline V gene. The CDR3: CASSILRGGEAFF. The CDR3 DNA reads TGTGCCAGTAGCATTCTCAGGGGCGGAGAAGCTTTCTTT.

Only one count was recorded for this clone. The rearrangement links TRBV20-1 to TRBJ2-5; no definite D call. The CDR3 covers 11 residues. Germline values: CDR1 DFQATT, CDR2 SNEGSKA (reference sequence). The V end was cut by 0 bases, the J end by 6 bases, with 5 bases between. CDR3 nucleotide sequence: TGCAGTGCTAGAGATTCCAAGACCCAGTACTTC. Translation gives CSARDSKTQYF.

This clone was observed a handful of times. V and J are TRBV5-1 and TRBJ2-3; no clear D gene. The CDR3 runs 16 residues. Trimming left V 6 bases short and J 0 bases short, with 17 bases between. Looked up from germline, CDR1 is SGHRS and CDR2 is YFSETQ. CDR3 residues: CASKGLPSSSTDTQYF. The CDR3 nucleotides read TGCGCCAGCAAAGGATTACCGTCATCTAGCACAGATACGCAGTATTTT.

V gene TRBV30 combines with J gene TRBJ1-4; 7 nucleotides agree with TRBD1. The V segment lost 3 bases and the J segment 8 bases; nucleotides outside the gene matches: 9. The CDR3 runs to 14 residues. Germline loops: CDR1 GTSNPN, CDR2 SVGIG (reference sequence). The CDR3 DNA reads as TGTGCCTGGAGCGGAGGGGGCTTGGGAGAAAAACTGTTTTTT. Encoded protein: CAWSGGGLGEKLFF. Drawing the rest from reference TRBV30 and TRBJ1-4, the complete variable domain is SQTIHQWPATLVQPVGSPLSLECTVEGTSNPNLYWYRQAAGRGLQLLFYSVGIGQISSEVPQNLSASRPQDRQFILSSKKLLLSDSGFYLCAWSGGGLGEKLFFGSGTQLSVL.

The chain links TRBV4-1 to TRBJ1-5, with TRBD1 matching 9 bases. The V segment lost 2 bases and the J segment 7 bases; nucleotides outside the gene matches: 9. The CDR3 totals 16 residues. The germline gives CDR1 MGHRA, CDR2 YSYEKL. CDR3 residues: CASSQTDRGGFQPQHF. The DNA for the CDR3 is TGCGCCAGCAGCCAAACGGACAGGGGCGGATTCCAGCCCCAGCATTTT.

V gene TRBV19 combines with J gene TRBJ2-6, with TRBD1 matching over 10 bases. After removal of 10 bases from V and 2 bases from J, the junction contained 11 bases not matched to a gene. The germline V gene encodes CDR1 LNHDA and CDR2 SQIVND (reference sequence). This CDR3 region has 17 residues. CDR3 in amino acids: CATSTGGPFTGANVLTF. In nucleotides, the CDR3 is TGTGCCACTTCGACAGGGGGCCCGTTTACTGGGGCCAACGTCCTGACTTTC.

The chain uses TRBV2 and TRBJ2-7, with TRBD1 matching 9 bases. This CDR3 has 13 residues. V lost 6 bases to trimming and J lost 6 bases; unmatched junction nucleotides: 6. Germline CDR1 and CDR2: SNHLY and FYNNEI. The CDR3 region is CASSAGQGIEQYF. The CDR3 bases are TGTGCCAGCAGCGCGGGACAGGGCATCGAGCAGTACTTC. Full variable domain (outside the CDR3, taken from reference TRBV2 and TRBJ2-7): EPEVTQTPSHQVTQMGQEVILRCVPISNHLYFYWYRQILGQKVEFLVSFYNNEISEKSEIFDDQFSVERPDGSNFTLKIRSTKLEDSAMYFCASSAGQGIEQYFGPGTRLTVT.

V usage is TRBV28 and J usage is TRBJ1-2; tentative D call: TRBD1 (6 bases). CDR1 and CDR2 from the germline V gene are MDHEN and SYDVKM. The CDR3 consists of 16 residues. The germline V and J ends were trimmed by 3 bases and 9 bases, with 23 bases remaining between them. CDR3 DNA sequence: TGTGCCAGCAGTTTTAACCATAAAGTGGACAGCTCTCGCTACACCTTC. This sequence encodes CASSFNHKVDSSRYTF.

The genes are TRBV7-2 and TRBJ2-1; D is undetermined. Germline-derived CDR1 and CDR2 are SGHTA and FQGNSA. This CDR3 has 12 residues. Trimming cost V 5 bases and J 8 bases, with 10 bases left between them. Here the CDR3 reads CASSSLVHEQFF. Written as DNA, the CDR3 is TGTGCCAGCAGCAGCCTAGTCCATGAGCAGTTCTTC.

The V call is TRBV6-5, the J call TRBJ1-1; D uncertain. Germline V gene sequence: CDR1 MNHEY, CDR2 SVGAGI. Trimming left V 4 bases short and J 1 base short, with 10 bases between. This CDR3 is 14 amino acids long. The CDR3 protein is CASSSVQRNTEAFF. The CDR3, as DNA: TGTGCCAGCAGTTCGGTCCAGAGGAACACTGAAGCTTTCTTT.

A word on this clone: A far larger clone is off by one base, so a read error is likely. The chain links TRBV29-1 to TRBJ1-2; D unclear. The CDR3 runs to 14 residues. Trimming took off 0 bases at V and 6 bases at J, with 14 bases between the two ends. The germline CDR1 and CDR2 sequences are SQVTM and ANQGSEA. In DNA, the CDR3 is TGCAGCGTTGAAGATCCCGGAGGCGACCATGGCTACACCTTC. The encoded protein is CSVEDPGGDHGYTF.